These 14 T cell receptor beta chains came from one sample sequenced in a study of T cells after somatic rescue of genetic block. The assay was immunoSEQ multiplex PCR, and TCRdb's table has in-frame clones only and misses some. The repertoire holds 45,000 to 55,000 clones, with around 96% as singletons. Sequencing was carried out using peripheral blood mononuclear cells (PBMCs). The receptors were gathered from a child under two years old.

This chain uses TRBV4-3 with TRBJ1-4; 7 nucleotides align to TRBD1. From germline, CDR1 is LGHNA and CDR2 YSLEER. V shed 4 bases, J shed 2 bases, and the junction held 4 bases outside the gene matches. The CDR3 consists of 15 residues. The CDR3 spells CASSRLTGTNEKLFF. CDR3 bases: TGCGCCAGCAGCCGCCTGACAGGGACTAATGAAAAACTGTTTTTT.

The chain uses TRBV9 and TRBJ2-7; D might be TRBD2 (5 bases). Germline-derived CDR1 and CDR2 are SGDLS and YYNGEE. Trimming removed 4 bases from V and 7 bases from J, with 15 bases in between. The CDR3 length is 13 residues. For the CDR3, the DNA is TGTGCCAGCAGCCCCGAGGGAACGGGTGAGCAGTACTTC. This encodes CASSPEGTGEQYF.

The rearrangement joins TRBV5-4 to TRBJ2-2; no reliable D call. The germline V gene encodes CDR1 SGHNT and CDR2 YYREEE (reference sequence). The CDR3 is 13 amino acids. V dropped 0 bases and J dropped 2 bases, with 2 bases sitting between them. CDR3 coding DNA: TGTGCCAGCAGCTTGGACAACACCGGGGAGCTGTTTTTT. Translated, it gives CASSLDNTGELFF.

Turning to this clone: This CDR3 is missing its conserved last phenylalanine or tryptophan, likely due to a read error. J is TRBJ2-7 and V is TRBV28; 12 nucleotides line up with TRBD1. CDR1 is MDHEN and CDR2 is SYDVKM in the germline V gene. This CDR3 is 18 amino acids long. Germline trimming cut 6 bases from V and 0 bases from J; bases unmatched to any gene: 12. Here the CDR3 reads CASRRDRGRFISSYEQYL. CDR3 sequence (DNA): TGTGCCAGCAGACGGGACAGGGGGCGTTTCATCAGCTCCTACGAGCAGTACCTC.

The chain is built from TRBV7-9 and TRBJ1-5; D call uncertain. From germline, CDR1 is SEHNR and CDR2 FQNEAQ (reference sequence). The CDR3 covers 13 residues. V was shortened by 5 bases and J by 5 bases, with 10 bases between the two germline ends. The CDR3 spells CASSPGRDQPQHF. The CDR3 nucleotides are TGTGCCAGCAGCCCCGGGAGAGATCAGCCCCAGCATTTT.

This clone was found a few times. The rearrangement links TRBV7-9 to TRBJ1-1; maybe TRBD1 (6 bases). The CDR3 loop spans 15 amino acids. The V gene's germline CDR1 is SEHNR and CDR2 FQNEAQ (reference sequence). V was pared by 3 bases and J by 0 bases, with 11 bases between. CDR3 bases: TGTGCCAGCAGCTTCGCTTGGACAGTGAACACTGAAGCTTTCTTT. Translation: CASSFAWTVNTEAFF.

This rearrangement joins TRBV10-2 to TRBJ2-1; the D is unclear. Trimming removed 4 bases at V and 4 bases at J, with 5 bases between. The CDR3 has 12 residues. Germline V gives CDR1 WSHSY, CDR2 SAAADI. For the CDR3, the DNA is TGCGCCAGCAGTGGACTGTACAATGAGCAGTTCTTC. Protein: CASSGLYNEQFF.

DNA for the CDR3: TGCAGTGCTAGAGGGACTCCGCAGTTCTTC. Translation: CSARGTPQFF. The J gene is TRBJ2-1, the V gene TRBV20-1; the D gene is possibly TRBD2 (5 bases). CDR1 is DFQATT and CDR2 is SNEGSKA in the germline V gene (reference sequence). This CDR3 contains 10 residues. V was cut by 1 base and J by 12 bases, with 7 bases left in between.

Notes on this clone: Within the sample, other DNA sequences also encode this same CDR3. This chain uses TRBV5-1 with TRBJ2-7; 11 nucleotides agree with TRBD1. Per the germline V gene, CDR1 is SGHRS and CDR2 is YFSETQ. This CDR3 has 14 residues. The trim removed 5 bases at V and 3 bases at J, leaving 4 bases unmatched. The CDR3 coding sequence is TGCGCCAGCAGTCCCGGGACAGGGGGCTACGAGCAGTACTTC. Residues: CASSPGTGGYEQYF.

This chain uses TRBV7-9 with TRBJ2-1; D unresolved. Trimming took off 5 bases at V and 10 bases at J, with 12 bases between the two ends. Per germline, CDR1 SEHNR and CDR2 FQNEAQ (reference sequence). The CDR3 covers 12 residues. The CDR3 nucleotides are TGTGCCAGCAGCCTCTCGGGTCAAGAGCAGTTCTTC. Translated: CASSLSGQEQFF.

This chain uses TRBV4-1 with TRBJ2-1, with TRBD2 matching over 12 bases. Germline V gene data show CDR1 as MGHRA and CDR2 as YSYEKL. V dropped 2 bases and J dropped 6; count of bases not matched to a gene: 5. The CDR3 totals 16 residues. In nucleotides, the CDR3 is TGCGCCAGCAGCCAATCCCTAGCGGGAGGGTTCAATGAGCAGTTCTTC. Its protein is CASSQSLAGGFNEQFF.

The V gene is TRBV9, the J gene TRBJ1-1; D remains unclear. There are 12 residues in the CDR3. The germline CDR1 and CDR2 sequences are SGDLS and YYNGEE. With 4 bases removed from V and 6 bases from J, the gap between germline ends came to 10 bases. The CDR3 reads CASSPYPPEAFF. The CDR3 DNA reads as TGTGCCAGCAGCCCCTATCCCCCTGAAGCTTTCTTT.

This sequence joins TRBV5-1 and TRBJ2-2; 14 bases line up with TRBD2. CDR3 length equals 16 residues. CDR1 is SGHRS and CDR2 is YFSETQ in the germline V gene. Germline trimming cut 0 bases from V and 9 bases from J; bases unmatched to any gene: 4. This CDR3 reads CASSLEGLAGVRELFF. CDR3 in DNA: TGCGCCAGCAGCTTGGAGGGACTAGCGGGAGTCCGGGAGCTGTTTTTT.

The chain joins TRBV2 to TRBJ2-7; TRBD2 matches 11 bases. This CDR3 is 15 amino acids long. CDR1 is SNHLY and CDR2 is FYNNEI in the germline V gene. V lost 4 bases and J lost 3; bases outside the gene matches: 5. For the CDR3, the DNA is TGTGCCAGCAGTGGGGGACTAGCGGCCCACTACGAGCAGTACTTC. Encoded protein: CASSGGLAAHYEQYF. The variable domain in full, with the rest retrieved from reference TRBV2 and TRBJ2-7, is EPEVTQTPSHQVTQMGQEVILRCVPISNHLYFYWYRQILGQKVEFLVSFYNNEISEKSEIFDDQFSVERPDGSNFTLKIRSTKLEDSAMYFCASSGGLAAHYEQYFGPGTRLTVT.